This TCR beta chain was profiled in a study of T-cell reconstitution after alpha-beta-depleted transplantation in children. General observations from the study: T-cell numbers and diversity, one year after transplant, stemmed largely from T cells that were newly produced. In patients about two months after transplant, alpha-beta T cells reportedly arose from several hundred expanded graft clones. Elevated TCRbeta diversity at day 60 was traced, in some patients, to surviving recipient T cells and thymic progenitors.

Molecular barcoding with unique molecular identifiers was used for the TCRbeta library. TCRdb re-derived calls from the PCR reads in MiXCR, one entry per CDR3 protein. The sample records roughly 200,000 distinct CDR3 sequences, about 8.4% being singletons. CDR3 length equals 13 residues. V lost 3 bases and J 5 bases, leaving 13 bases between the germline ends. Germline V lookup: CDR1 SQVTM, CDR2 ANQGSEA. This clonotype has more than one count but fewer than ten. No antigen is known for it. This clonotype originated in a male patient under 10 years old who had a stem cell transplant for acute myeloid leukemia, so the T cells may come from the graft donor. The source was PBMCs, mostly from graft donor cells, collected 360 days after TCRalphabeta/CD19-depleted stem cell transplant. The chain uses TRBV29-1 and TRBJ2-5; D is possibly TRBD2 (5 bases). CDR3 DNA sequence: TGCAGCGTTGATGGGAGAGGTTGGGAGACCCAGTACTTC. Protein: CSVDGRGWETQYF.